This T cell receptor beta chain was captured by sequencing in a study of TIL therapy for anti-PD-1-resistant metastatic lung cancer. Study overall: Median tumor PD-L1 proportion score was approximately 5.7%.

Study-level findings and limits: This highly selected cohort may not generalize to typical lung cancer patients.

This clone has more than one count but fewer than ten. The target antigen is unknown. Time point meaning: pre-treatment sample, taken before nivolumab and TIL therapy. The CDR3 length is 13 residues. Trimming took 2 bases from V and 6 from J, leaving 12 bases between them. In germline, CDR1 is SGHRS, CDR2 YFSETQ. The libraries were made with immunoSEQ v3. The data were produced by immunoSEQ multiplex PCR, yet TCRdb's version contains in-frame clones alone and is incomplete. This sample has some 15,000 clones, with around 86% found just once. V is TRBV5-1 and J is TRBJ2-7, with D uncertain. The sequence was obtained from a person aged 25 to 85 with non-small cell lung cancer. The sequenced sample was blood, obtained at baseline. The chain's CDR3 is CASSFGPQVEQYF. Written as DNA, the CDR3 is TGCGCCAGCAGCTTCGGACCCCAGGTCGAGCAGTACTTC. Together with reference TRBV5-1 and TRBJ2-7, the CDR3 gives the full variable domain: KAGVTQTPRYLIKTRGQQVTLSCSPISGHRSVSWYQQTPGQGLQFLFEYFSETQRNKGNFPGRFSGRQFSNSRSEMNVSTLELGDSALYLCASSFGPQVEQYFGPGTRLTVT.